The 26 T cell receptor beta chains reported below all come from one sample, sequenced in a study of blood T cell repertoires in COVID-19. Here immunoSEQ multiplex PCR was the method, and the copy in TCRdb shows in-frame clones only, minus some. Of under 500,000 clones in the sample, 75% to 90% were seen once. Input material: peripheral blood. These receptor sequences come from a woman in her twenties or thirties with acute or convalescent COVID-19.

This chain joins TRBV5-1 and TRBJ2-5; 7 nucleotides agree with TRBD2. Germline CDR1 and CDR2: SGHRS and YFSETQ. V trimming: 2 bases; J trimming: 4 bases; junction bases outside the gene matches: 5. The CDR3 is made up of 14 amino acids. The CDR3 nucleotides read TGCGCCAGCAGCTTAAGACTAGCCCCAGAGACCCAGTACTTC. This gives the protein CASSLRLAPETQYF.

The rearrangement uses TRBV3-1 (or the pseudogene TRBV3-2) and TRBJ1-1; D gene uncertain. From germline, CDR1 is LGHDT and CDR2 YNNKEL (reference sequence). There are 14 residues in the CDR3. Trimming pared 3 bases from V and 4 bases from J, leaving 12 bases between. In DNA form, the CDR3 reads TGTGCCAGCAGCCAGCGGGGTAGTAGCACTGAAGCTTTCTTT. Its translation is CASSQRGSSTEAFF.

Here the CDR3 DNA reads TGTGCCAGCAGCCGAGACTCTAGCGCTTACACCTTC. Its protein product is CASSRDSSAYTF. The chain couples TRBV14 to TRBJ1-2; D remains ambiguous. Germline loops: CDR1 SGHDN, CDR2 FVKESK. The CDR3 sequence is 12 residues long. V was shortened by 4 bases and J by 11 bases, with 14 bases between the two germline ends.

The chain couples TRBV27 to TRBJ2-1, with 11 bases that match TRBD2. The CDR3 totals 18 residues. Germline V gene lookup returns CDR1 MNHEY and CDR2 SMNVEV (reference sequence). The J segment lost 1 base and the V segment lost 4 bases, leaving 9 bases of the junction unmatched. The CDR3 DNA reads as TGTGCCAGCAGTTCTCCGCTAGCGGGGGGTTATTCCTACAATGAGCAGTTCTTC. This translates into CASSSPLAGGYSYNEQFF.

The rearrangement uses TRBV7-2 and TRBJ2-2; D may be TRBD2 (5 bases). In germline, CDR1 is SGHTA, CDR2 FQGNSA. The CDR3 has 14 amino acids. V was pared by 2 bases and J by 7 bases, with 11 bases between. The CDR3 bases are TGTGCCAGCAGCTTATCAGTTCGGGGCGGGGAGCTGTTTTTT. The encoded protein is CASSLSVRGGELFF.

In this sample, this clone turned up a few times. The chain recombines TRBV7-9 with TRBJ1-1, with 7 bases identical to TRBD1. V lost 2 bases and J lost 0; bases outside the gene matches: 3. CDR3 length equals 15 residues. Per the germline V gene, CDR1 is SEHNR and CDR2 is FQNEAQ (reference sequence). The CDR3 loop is CASSLIRGLNTEAFF. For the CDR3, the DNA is TGTGCCAGCAGCTTAATAAGGGGGCTGAACACTGAAGCTTTCTTT.

The CDR3 reads CASGKTGRRDGYEQYF. CDR3 coding DNA: TGTGCCAGCGGGAAAACAGGGAGACGTGATGGGTACGAGCAGTACTTC. The J gene is TRBJ2-7, the V gene TRBV28, with D tentatively TRBD1 (6 bases). Germline V CDR1 and CDR2: MDHEN, SYDVKM. The V and J ends lost 8 bases and 4 bases respectively, with 24 bases between them. The CDR3 loop spans 16 amino acids.

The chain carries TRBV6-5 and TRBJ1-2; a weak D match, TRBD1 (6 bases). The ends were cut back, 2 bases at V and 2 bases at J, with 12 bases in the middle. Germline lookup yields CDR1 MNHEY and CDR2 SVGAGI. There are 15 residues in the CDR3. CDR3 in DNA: TGTGCCAGCAGTTACCGACAGGCAAAAAACTATGGCTACACCTTC. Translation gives CASSYRQAKNYGYTF.

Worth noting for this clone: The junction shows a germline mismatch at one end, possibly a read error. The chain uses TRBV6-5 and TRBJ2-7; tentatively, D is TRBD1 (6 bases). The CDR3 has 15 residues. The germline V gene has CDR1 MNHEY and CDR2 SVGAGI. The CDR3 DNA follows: TGTGCCAGCAGCTACTCGAACAGGGCCGCCTACGAGCAGTACTTC. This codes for CASSYSNRAAYEQYF.

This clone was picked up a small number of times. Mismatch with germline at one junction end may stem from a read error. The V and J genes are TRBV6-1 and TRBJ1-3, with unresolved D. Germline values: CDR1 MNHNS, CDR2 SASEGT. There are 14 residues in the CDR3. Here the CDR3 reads CASSEESRTTRKFF. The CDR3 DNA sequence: TGTGCCAGCAGTGAAGAATCCCGGACTACAAGGAAGTTTTTT.

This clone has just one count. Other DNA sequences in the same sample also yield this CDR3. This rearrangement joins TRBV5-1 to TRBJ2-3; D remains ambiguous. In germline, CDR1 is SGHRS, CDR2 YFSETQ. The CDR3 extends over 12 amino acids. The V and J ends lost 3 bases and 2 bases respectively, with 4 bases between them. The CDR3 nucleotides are TGCGCCAGCAGCTCCTCCACAGATACGCAGTATTTT. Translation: CASSSSTDTQYF.

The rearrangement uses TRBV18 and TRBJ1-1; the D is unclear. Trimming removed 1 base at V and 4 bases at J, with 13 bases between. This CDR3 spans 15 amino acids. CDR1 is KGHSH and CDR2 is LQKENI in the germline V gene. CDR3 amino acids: CASSPLRVLGTEAFF. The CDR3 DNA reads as TGTGCCAGCTCACCACTGCGGGTCCTGGGCACTGAAGCTTTCTTT.

CDR3 in DNA: TGTGCCAGCTCATCGTCTGAGGGCAGGGGGCCGTACGAGCAGTACTTC. Its protein is CASSSSEGRGPYEQYF. The rearrangement joins TRBV18 to TRBJ2-7, with 8 bases lining up with TRBD1. Germline V CDR1 and CDR2: KGHSH, LQKENI. The CDR3 contains 16 residues. With 5 bases clipped from V and 4 bases from J, the junction kept 13 bases outside the gene matches.

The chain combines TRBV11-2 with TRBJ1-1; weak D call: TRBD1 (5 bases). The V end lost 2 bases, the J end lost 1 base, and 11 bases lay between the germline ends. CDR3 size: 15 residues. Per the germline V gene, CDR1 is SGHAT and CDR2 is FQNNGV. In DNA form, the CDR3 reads TGTGCCAGCAGCTTAATTTGGGGGGAGAACACTGAAGCTTTCTTT. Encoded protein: CASSLIWGENTEAFF.

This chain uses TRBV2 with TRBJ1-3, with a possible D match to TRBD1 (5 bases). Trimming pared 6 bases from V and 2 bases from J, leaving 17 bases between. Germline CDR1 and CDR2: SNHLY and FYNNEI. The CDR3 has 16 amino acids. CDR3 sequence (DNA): TGTGCCAGCAGCGCGGGACCGAGGTTGGCTGGAAACACCATATATTTT. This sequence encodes CASSAGPRLAGNTIYF.

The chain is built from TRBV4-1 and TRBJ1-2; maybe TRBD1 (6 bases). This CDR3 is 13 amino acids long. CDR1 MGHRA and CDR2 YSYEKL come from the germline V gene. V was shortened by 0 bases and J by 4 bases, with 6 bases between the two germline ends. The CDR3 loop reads CASSQDRGYGYTF. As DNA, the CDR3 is TGCGCCAGCAGCCAAGACAGGGGCTATGGCTACACCTTC.

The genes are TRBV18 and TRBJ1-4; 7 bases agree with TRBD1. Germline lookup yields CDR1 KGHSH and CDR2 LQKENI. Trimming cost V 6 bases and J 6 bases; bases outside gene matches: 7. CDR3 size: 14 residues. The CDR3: CASSKGALDEKLFF. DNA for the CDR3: TGTGCCAGCTCGAAGGGGGCTCTGGATGAAAAACTGTTTTTT.

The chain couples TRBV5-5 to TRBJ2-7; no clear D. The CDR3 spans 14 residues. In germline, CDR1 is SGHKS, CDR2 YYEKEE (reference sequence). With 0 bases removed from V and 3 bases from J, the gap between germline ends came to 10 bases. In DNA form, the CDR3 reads TGTGCCAGCAGCTTGGTAACAACTATCTACGAGCAGTACTTC. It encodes CASSLVTTIYEQYF.

DNA for the CDR3: TGTGCCAGCAGTTACTCCGGGACACCTTCTTCAGCCCAGCATTTT. The encoded protein is CASSYSGTPSSAQHF. V and J are TRBV6-5 and TRBJ1-5; TRBD1 might be the D (6 bases). In germline, CDR1 is MNHEY, CDR2 SVGAGI. V dropped 0 bases and J dropped 11 bases, with 17 bases sitting between them. This CDR3 region has 15 residues.

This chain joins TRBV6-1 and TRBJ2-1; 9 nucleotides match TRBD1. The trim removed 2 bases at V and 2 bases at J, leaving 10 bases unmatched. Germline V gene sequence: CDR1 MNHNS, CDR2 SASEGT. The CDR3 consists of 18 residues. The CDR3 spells CASSETPGQGRAYNEQFF. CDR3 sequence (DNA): TGTGCCAGCAGTGAAACTCCGGGACAGGGACGAGCCTACAATGAGCAGTTCTTC.

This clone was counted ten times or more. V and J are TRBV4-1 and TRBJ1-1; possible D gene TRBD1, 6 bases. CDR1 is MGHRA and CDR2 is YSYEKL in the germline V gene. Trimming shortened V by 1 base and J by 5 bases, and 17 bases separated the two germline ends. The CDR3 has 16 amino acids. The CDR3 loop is CASSQGPLTGRTEAFF. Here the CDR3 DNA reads TGCGCCAGCAGCCAAGGGCCTTTAACAGGGCGGACTGAAGCTTTCTTT.

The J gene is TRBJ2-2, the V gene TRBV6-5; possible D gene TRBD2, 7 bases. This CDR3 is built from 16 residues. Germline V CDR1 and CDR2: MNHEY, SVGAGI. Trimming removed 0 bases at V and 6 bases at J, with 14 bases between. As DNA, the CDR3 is TGTGCCAGCAGTTACTCGGGGGGGGCCACGGCCGGGGAGCTGTTTTTT. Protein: CASSYSGGATAGELFF.

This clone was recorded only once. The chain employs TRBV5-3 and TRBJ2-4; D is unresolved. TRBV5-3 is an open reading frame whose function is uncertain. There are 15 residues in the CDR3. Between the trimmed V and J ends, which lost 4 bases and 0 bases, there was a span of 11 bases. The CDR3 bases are TGTGCCAGAAGCCTGCTGGGCAGAGCCAAAAACATTCAGTACTTC. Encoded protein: CARSLLGRAKNIQYF.

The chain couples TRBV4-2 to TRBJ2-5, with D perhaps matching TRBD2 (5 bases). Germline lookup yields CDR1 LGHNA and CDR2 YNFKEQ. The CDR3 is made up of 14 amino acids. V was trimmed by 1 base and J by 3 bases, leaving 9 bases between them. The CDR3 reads CASSQGGAEETQYF. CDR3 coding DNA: TGTGCCAGCAGCCAAGGGGGAGCGGAAGAGACCCAGTACTTC.

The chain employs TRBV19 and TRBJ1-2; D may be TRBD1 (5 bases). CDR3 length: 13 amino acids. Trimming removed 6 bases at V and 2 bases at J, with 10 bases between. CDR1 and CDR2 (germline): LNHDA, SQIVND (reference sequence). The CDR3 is CASSTGRNYGYTF. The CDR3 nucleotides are TGTGCCAGTAGCACAGGACGGAACTATGGCTACACCTTC.

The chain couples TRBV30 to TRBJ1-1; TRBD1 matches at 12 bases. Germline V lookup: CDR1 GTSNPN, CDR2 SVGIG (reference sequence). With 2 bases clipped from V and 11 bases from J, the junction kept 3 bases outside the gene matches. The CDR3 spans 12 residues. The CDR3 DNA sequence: TGTGCCTGGAGTATGGGACAGGGGGCGGCTTTCTTT. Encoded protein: CAWSMGQGAAFF. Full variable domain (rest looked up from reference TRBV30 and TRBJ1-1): SQTIHQWPATLVQPVGSPLSLECTVEGTSNPNLYWYRQAAGRGLQLLFYSVGIGQISSEVPQNLSASRPQDRQFILSSKKLLLSDSGFYLCAWSMGQGAAFFGQGTRLTVV.